This T cell receptor beta chain came from a study of PD-1 blockade in classical Hodgkin lymphoma. General study findings and limits: The authors have not defined what causes the repertoire differences, possibly disease activity or prior therapy.

Repertoires were generated with immunoSEQ multiplex PCR, while TCRdb's copy carries only in-frame clones and drops some. The profile covers 100,000 or so clones, with approximately 89% appearing a single time and over 15% taken by the ten largest. Worth noting for this clone: Its antigen remains unidentified.

The length of the CDR3 is 15 residues. V dropped 3 bases and J dropped 8; count of bases not matched to a gene: 7. CDR1 is MGHRA, CDR2 YSYEKL, per germline. Regarding time point: cycle 4 day 1 (C4D1), after more than five weeks of nivolumab. The patients all showed relapse after autologous stem cell transplantation, while their brentuximab vedotin exposure varied. Patients reached a best response of complete response, partial response or progressive disease. This specimen was peripheral blood mononuclear cells (PBMCs), taken before the fourth cycle of nivolumab. The origin of this receptor is a human donor with classical Hodgkin lymphoma. The chain combines TRBV4-1 with TRBJ2-1; 10 positions match TRBD1. In DNA, the CDR3 is TGCGCCAGCAGCCATTCCGACAGGGGGCTGGATGAGCAGTTCTTC. It is translated as CASSHSDRGLDEQFF.